This entry lists 15 T cell receptor beta chains sequenced from one sample in a study of a mutant IDH1 vaccine in newly diagnosed glioma. No antigen has been assigned to these receptors. This sample's time point: week 5, during vaccination. In every dose of vaccine, 300 ug of mutant IDH1 20-mer peptide was given alongside topical imiquimod. Sequencing used immunoSEQ multiplex PCR; TCRdb keeps in-frame clones, though not all of them. The repertoire holds about 53,000 clones, approximately 79% seen once, with over 3% in the top ten. The sample was PBMCs, taken from a glioma patient whose treatment included an IDH1 peptide vaccine. The receptors were sampled from a woman aged 18-35 years with glioma. Some clones in this sample may be carry-over from other donors' samples.

V and J are TRBV27 and TRBJ1-2; no reliable D call. The ends were cut back, 6 bases at V and 8 bases at J, with 16 bases in the middle. This CDR3 spans 13 amino acids. Per the germline V gene, CDR1 is MNHEY and CDR2 is SMNVEV (reference sequence). The CDR3 protein is CASSLNPPHGYTF. The CDR3 DNA follows: TGTGCCAGCAGCCTAAATCCTCCCCACGGCTACACCTTC.

The chain has TRBV19 and TRBJ1-5, with a tentative D call TRBD1 (6 bases). Germline CDR1 is LNHDA and CDR2 is SQIVND (reference sequence). V was cut by 9 bases and J by 0 bases, with 15 bases left in between. The CDR3 has 15 amino acids. This CDR3 reads CASRDGGLSNQPQHF. The CDR3 nucleotides read TGTGCCAGCCGGGACGGGGGGCTTAGCAATCAGCCCCAGCATTTT.

This clone was detected once. This chain joins TRBV7-3 and TRBJ2-2, with 9 bases identical to TRBD1. The CDR3 covers 17 residues. V was pared by 5 bases and J by 6 bases, with 13 bases of the junction left unmatched. Per the germline V gene, CDR1 is SGHTA and CDR2 is FQGTGA. Here the CDR3 reads CASSPLTGTGLAGELFF. CDR3 bases: TGTGCCAGCAGCCCATTGACCGGGACAGGGCTCGCCGGGGAGCTGTTTTTT.

The CDR3, as DNA: TGTGCCAGCAGCTTACGGGGGGACCCTTCAGATACGCAGTATTTT. This codes for CASSLRGDPSDTQYF. V usage is TRBV7-2 and J usage is TRBJ2-3, with 7 bases matching TRBD2. The CDR3 contains 15 residues. Germline lookup yields CDR1 SGHTA and CDR2 FQGNSA. Trimming took 2 bases from V and 4 from J; bases not matched to a gene: 6.

The chain links TRBV27 to TRBJ2-7; 7 bases are shared with TRBD1. Germline V gene sequence: CDR1 MNHEY, CDR2 SMNVEV (reference sequence). J lost 2 bases, V lost 4 bases, and 11 bases had no gene match. The CDR3 has 16 amino acids. The CDR3 DNA reads as TGTGCCAGCAGTTCCTACTCAACAGGGGACGCCTACGAGCAGTACTTC. Amino acids: CASSSYSTGDAYEQYF.

V and J are TRBV19 and TRBJ2-5; tentatively, D is TRBD2 (6 bases). Germline V gives CDR1 LNHDA, CDR2 SQIVND (reference sequence). There are 15 residues in the CDR3. Trimming stripped 6 bases from V and 8 bases from J, with 22 bases between. Here the CDR3 reads CASSPPGGYKRTQYF. CDR3 in DNA: TGTGCCAGTAGCCCCCCCGGGGGATACAAGAGAACCCAGTACTTC.

The rearrangement joins TRBV19 to TRBJ2-5, with D uncertain. CDR3 length equals 13 residues. The ends were cut back, 11 bases at V and 5 bases at J, with 18 bases in the middle. CDR1 is LNHDA, CDR2 SQIVND, per germline (reference sequence). The CDR3 region has the DNA TGTGCCGGATCCTTGGCCCTCGGGGAGACCCAGTACTTC. This encodes CAGSLALGETQYF. Filled out from reference TRBV19 and TRBJ2-5, the complete variable domain reads DGGITQSPKYLFRKEGQNVTLSCEQNLNHDAMYWYRQDPGQGLRLIYYSQIVNDFQKGDIAEGYSVSREKKESFPLTVTSAQKNPTAFYLCAGSLALGETQYFGPGTRLLVL.

Remarks on this clone: Distinct nucleotide sequences in the sample also encode this CDR3. The chain carries TRBV27 and TRBJ1-5; D call uncertain. V gave up 2 bases and J gave up 1 base, with 6 bases separating them. The CDR3 has 14 residues. Germline V gives CDR1 MNHEY, CDR2 SMNVEV (reference sequence). The CDR3 region has the DNA TGTGCCAGCAGTTTAGGCGGGAGCAATCAGCCCCAGCATTTT. Translated, it gives CASSLGGSNQPQHF.

The chain employs TRBV4-2 and TRBJ2-1; perhaps TRBD2 as D (5 bases). Germline lookup yields CDR1 LGHNA and CDR2 YNFKEQ. CDR3 size: 15 residues. Trimming shortened V by 0 bases and J by 4 bases, and 10 bases separated the two germline ends. The CDR3 is CASSQELDRYNEQFF. The CDR3 nucleotides are TGTGCCAGCAGCCAAGAACTAGATAGATACAATGAGCAGTTCTTC.

The CDR3 is CASRAGAYEQYF. Here the CDR3 DNA reads TGTGCCAGTAGAGCGGGGGCCTACGAGCAGTACTTC. The rearrangement joins TRBV19 to TRBJ2-7, with 8 bases lining up with TRBD2. The CDR3 runs 12 residues. In germline, CDR1 is LNHDA, CDR2 SQIVND (reference sequence). Trimming at V came to 6 bases and at J to 2 bases, leaving 0 bases not matched to a gene.

Written as DNA, the CDR3 is TGTGCCAGCAGCCTGGGGGGCCCTGGAAACACCATATATTTT. Translated, it gives CASSLGGPGNTIYF. The rearrangement links TRBV14 to TRBJ1-3, with D possibly TRBD1 on 6 matching bases. The V and J ends lost 4 bases and 2 bases respectively, with 9 bases between them. Germline loops: CDR1 SGHDN, CDR2 FVKESK. This CDR3 is built from 14 residues. Full variable domain (missing parts from reference TRBV14 and TRBJ1-3): EAGVTQFPSHSVIEKGQTVTLRCDPISGHDNLYWYRRVMGKEIKFLLHFVKESKQDESGMPNNRFLAERTGGTYSTLKVQPAELEDSGVYFCASSLGGPGNTIYFGEGSWLTVV.

V usage is TRBV4-1 and J usage is TRBJ1-5; TRBD1 aligns across 10 bases. Germline V gene data show CDR1 as MGHRA and CDR2 as YSYEKL. The V gene end was trimmed by 4 bases and the J gene end by 5 bases; junction bases not matched to a gene: 2. This CDR3 has 14 residues. The CDR3: CASSLGQGDQPQHF. CDR3 in DNA: TGCGCCAGCAGCCTCGGACAGGGGGATCAGCCCCAGCATTTT.

This chain joins TRBV19 and TRBJ1-2; 8 bases agree with TRBD1. The CDR3 contains 16 residues. CDR1 LNHDA and CDR2 SQIVND come from the germline V gene (reference sequence). After removal of 5 bases from V and 5 bases from J, the junction contained 13 bases not matched to a gene. As DNA, the CDR3 is TGTGCCAGTAGTTTTCTGCAGGGGGCGCAAGGGTATGGCTACACCTTC. This translates into CASSFLQGAQGYGYTF.

As DNA, the CDR3 is TGTGCCTGGACCTATACCGGCGGAGGCGAGCAGTACTTC. Its protein is CAWTYTGGGEQYF. This chain connects TRBV30 to TRBJ2-7, with a weak D call TRBD2 (5 bases). This CDR3 contains 13 residues. Germline V gene lookup returns CDR1 GTSNPN and CDR2 SVGIG (reference sequence). Between the trimmed V and J ends, which lost 4 bases and 6 bases, there was a span of 16 bases.

V is TRBV18 and J is TRBJ1-2, with 7 bases lining up with TRBD1. This CDR3 is built from 17 residues. V gave up 0 bases and J gave up 4 bases; unmatched junction bases: 11. The germline V gene has CDR1 KGHSH and CDR2 LQKENI. CDR3 residues: CASSPPPMGQLRYGYTF. CDR3 sequence (DNA): TGTGCCAGCTCACCACCGCCGATGGGACAGCTGCGCTATGGCTACACCTTC.